The clone carrying this TCR beta chain has just a few counts. Its antigen is unknown. In the sort, naive CD8 T cells were defined as CD8+CD4-CCR7+CD45RA+. This sample is drawn from a study of molecular identifiers for immune sequencing clone quantification. One entry per CDR3 protein, called by TCRdb with MiXCR from the PCR reads. The sample gives about 640,000 distinct CDR3 sequences, around 20% of which show up once; roughly 0.83% is in the top ten. The germline gives CDR1 MNHNS, CDR2 SASEGT. CDR3 length: 18 amino acids. V lost 1 base and J 0 bases, leaving 13 bases between the germline ends. Study-level findings and limits: Clones that had above 20 RNA copies took up over 97% of effector molecules but under 1% in naive cells.

The genes are TRBV6-1 and TRBJ1-6, with D uncertain. This TCR was recovered from a human donor in good health. Some libraries in this study had Jurkat cell RNA spiked in. The material sequenced was naive CD8+ T cells from blood, with Jurkat cell RNA spiked in. This sample's subset: FACS-sorted CD8+CD4-CCR7+CD45RA+ naive T cells. This chain's CDR3 is CASSEGEFGSSYNSPLHF. In DNA, the CDR3 is TGTGCCAGCAGTGAAGGGGAGTTTGGGAGCTCCTATAATTCACCCCTCCACTTT.